This is a list of T cell receptor beta chains from one sample in a study of T cell repertoires in cytomegalovirus infection. No antigen has been identified for these receptors. TCRdb called the reads again in MiXCR, with one record for every CDR3 protein. The table lists some 900,000 distinct CDR3 sequences, approximately 30% of them singletons. The material sequenced was cultured CD8+ T cells from PBMCs, taken from culture after CMV antigen stimulation. The receptors stem from a human donor in good health (CMV status not recorded). Some clones in this sample may be carry-over from other donors' samples. Both conserved end residues are trimmed from each CDR3.

12,TRBV12-3/TRBV12-4,TRBJ2-7,ASSLSWPAYEQY
14,TRBV29-1,TRBJ2-1,SVIRDLVGQRTEQF
14,TRBV14,TRBJ1-3,ASSQVSQRFGNTIY
12,TRBV12-3/TRBV12-4,TRBJ2-7,ASTPTYRGYEQY
13,TRBV7-9,TRBJ2-7,ASSLAGANSYEQY
14,TRBV20-1,TRBJ1-1,SARDRTPKSNTEAF
11,TRBV7-9,TRBJ1-1,ASTSEGGAEAF
20,TRBV12-3/TRBV12-4,TRBJ2-1,ASSLSFLGGVTSGGAYNEQF
15,TRBV28,TRBJ1-4,ASSSQGPSKTNEKLF
13,TRBV4-1,TRBJ1-3,ASSQDNLAGNTIY
14,TRBV7-2,TRBJ1-2,ASSLITGDPNYGYT
12,TRBV4-3,TRBJ2-2,ASSQDTGTGELF
15,TRBV5-5,TRBJ2-6,ASSPPPVGLGANVLT
14,TRBV2,TRBJ2-6,ASLEPTGPGANVLT
14,TRBV27,TRBJ2-1,ASSFFDRETYNEQF
10,TRBV12-3/TRBV12-4,TRBJ1-5,ASRLGSQPQH
14,TRBV27,TRBJ2-2,ASKGVGRRGTGELF
12,TRBV7-2,TRBJ2-1,ASSFVLGANEQF
13,TRBV19,TRBJ1-1,ASSPIRGMNTEAF
14,TRBV28,TRBJ1-5,ASSLWGTGAPQPQH
11,TRBV12-3/TRBV12-4,TRBJ1-2,ASSSEALYGYT
12,TRBV6-6,TRBJ2-6,ALGGPSGANVLT